This T cell receptor (beta chain) stems from a study of T cell responses to AZD1222 COVID-19 vaccine. Study background: Recipients boosted at about 4 weeks or about 12 weeks are pooled. Study outcomes and limitations: Spike regions recognized by vaccine-associated CD4 TCRs spanned the protein, led by 160-218 and 743-854. Clonal diversity may have been underestimated, and the donors were mostly white British, with more females than males.

The V end lost 4 bases, the J end lost 3 bases, and 22 bases lay between the germline ends. The CDR3 covers 18 residues. This clone showed up just once. Its antigen is not known. Here immunoSEQ multiplex PCR was the method, and the copy in TCRdb shows in-frame clones only, minus some. The sample lists about 130,000 clones; 85% to 90% were seen once. V gene TRBV23-1 combines with J gene TRBJ2-1; D tentatively reads TRBD1 or TRBD2 (5 bases each). TRBV23-1 is marked as an open reading frame, function uncertain. Sample: peripheral blood, taken on day 0 of AZD1222 vaccination. This clonotype originated in an adult in good health. CDR3 residues: CASSLKTTFGGDYNEQFF. Written as DNA, the CDR3 is TGCGCCAGCAGTCTGAAGACTACTTTTGGGGGTGACTACAATGAGCAGTTCTTC.